This T cell receptor beta chain originates from a study of cytomegalovirus exposure and HLA in healthy donors (dated by TCRdb to 2016 to 2017). In terms of the full investigation: An earlier analysis of 550 to 700 of the donors reported more than 250 Gb of sequence data and 117 million unique TCR beta sequences from about 200 million T cells. An early release covering roughly 600 HLA-typed donors comprised 250 to 350 gigabases of sequencing data and approximately 80 million unique TCR sequences. Across about 380 genotyped donors of the cohort, an average of roughly 250,000 unique TCR beta nucleotide sequences per donor were sequenced, and around 20% of those sequences were non-productive. Donor age, sex, ethnicity and CMV serostatus were compiled together with the repertoire data. The study combined high-throughput TCR immunosequencing, statistical association of individual TCRs with disease status, and machine learning to predict cytomegalovirus infection status. The genetic ancestry cluster associated with self-reported Caucasian donors included 65% to 90% of the roughly 390 genotyped donors. A later genetic analysis took genome-wide SNP genotypes for about 55% of the 666 donors and used that subset as a discovery cohort. All discovery cohort repertoires had been generated using a single sequencing platform. Using immunosequencing, the study profiled T cell repertoires from around 680 subjects and related those repertoires to cytomegalovirus serostatus. Typing coverage differed by locus: A, B, C, DRB1 and DQB1 were typed in roughly 620-630 donors, DQA1 in approximately 520, DPA1 in approximately 600, and DPB1 in just under 490. To decide whether each TCR beta V gene segment behaved as functional or pseudogenic, an earlier analysis of some 600 of the donors relied on high-throughput TCR beta sequencing. HLA typing included class I and class II loci at four-digit resolution. Four or five DR-DQ haplotypes were handled as single units for association and clustering because linkage in the cohort was strong. In addition to the first cohort of 666 subjects, a separate validation cohort of over 90 different subjects was used. A later analysis re-analyzed previously published TCR beta repertoires from approximately 700 donors and added high-resolution HLA genotyping to study TCR occurrence patterns. Rather than using new phenotypic data, the later analysis identified candidate immune exposures from TCR beta sequences and from how often those sequences occurred across donors. The study was designed to test whether signatures of past pathogen exposure could be identified by cataloging public T cell receptors.

The investigation overall reported the following: An earlier analysis of some 560 of the donors showed that most TCR beta V segments appeared in productive rearrangements either about 87% or about 30% of the time, which broadly matched IMGT annotations. Sequencing depth was assumed to be roughly uniform across donors in the presence/absence analyses, though that assumption may not hold. A further reported finding was that TCR beta sequences accurately predicted the HLA-A and HLA-B alleles for most subjects in the first cohort. A later genetic analysis associated a missense DCLRE1C variant with V-gene and J-gene trimming of TCR beta chains, and an independent cohort replicated the association. Because counts were too low, roughly 17 rarely observed V segments, including chromosome 9 orphons, were left out of the earlier analysis of several hundred of the donors. In a later analysis, 15,000 to 20,000 TCR beta sequences were associated with specific HLA alleles at a false discovery rate of 0.05. Compared with equally common non-associated chains, HLA-associated TCR beta chains in a later analysis were more clonally expanded and had lower generation probabilities. Linkage disequilibrium might explain the correlated functional status among segregating V segments, but an unknown experimental factor could not be ruled out. In vitro tests confirmed that a few of the cytomegalovirus-associated TCR beta chains recognize cytomegalovirus antigens. According to a later analysis, parvovirus B19, influenza, CMV and Epstein-Barr virus appeared linked to several top co-occurrence clusters. Across donors, most TCR sequences were observed very rarely, whereas some public TCRs were present in many individuals. Only TCR beta chains were sequenced in this cohort, and the absence of alpha or paired-chain data limited detectable features. Compared with the approximately 700-donor mean, donors in an Asian-associated ancestry cluster had fewer N-insertions in productive TCRs, according to a later genetic analysis. A group of highly shared sequence variants was considered likely to be a technical artifact of the sequencing pipeline. The authors suggested that the approach could potentially be extended to other disease states and immunological phenotypes. For the cohort, immune exposure information was limited to CMV serostatus. Some IMGT-functional V segments, including TRBV6-2 and TRBV6-3, could not be distinguished by the 87-base-pair reads and were therefore excluded. In both the original and validation cohorts, the classifier was reported to diagnose cytomegalovirus status with high specificity and sensitivity. When HLA alleles, especially DR and DQ, strongly co-occurred, TCR associations were difficult to assign to individual alleles. A total of 150 or so TCR beta chains were listed by the study as associated with cytomegalovirus. According to a later analysis, TCR association rates differed among HLA loci, with DRB1 alleles showing the most associated TCRs and HLA-C alleles showing the fewest. HLA typing was unavailable for some donors at each locus, so association tests used only the typed subset. According to a later analysis, most CMV-associated TCR beta chains appeared to be HLA-restricted, and the HLA associations seemed to be driven largely by CMV exposure.

V has 4 bases trimmed and J has 2 bases trimmed; junction bases matching no gene number 8. The CDR3 goes from the cysteine to the phenylalanine over 18 residues. Just CDR3 DNA is preserved here, 54 bases in frame from base 1. Sequences ENHRY (CDR1) and SYGVKD (CDR2) are obtained from the germline V gene. Comment on this clone: There is no known antigen for this receptor. It has no much larger one-base neighbor in the sample; base qualities were not kept.

The method behind the library was the immunoSEQ multiplex PCR assay. A mixture of 60 forward primers for TCR Vbeta segments and 13 reverse primers for TCR Jbeta segments was used in the multiplex PCR. The CDR3 region of rearranged TCR beta genes was amplified from genomic DNA with a multiplex PCR assay. Amplified TCR beta libraries were sequenced as 87-base-pair reads on the Illumina HiSeq System. The authors' analysis ran thus. A later analysis tallied roughly 78 million unique TCR beta chains across the 666 repertoires, and 10 million to 11 million of those chains were shared by two or more donors. Raw reads were error-corrected and collapsed into unique sequences with a nearest-neighbor algorithm that merged closely related sequences to remove PCR and sequencing errors. To assign V, D and J gene segments, CDR3 sequences were aligned to IMGT reference sequences. Each retained sequence needed at least a six-nucleotide match to both a V gene segment and a J gene segment. A rearrangement counted as productive if the CDR3 had no stop codons and remained in frame with V and J, and every other rearrangement counted as non-productive. Following IMGT convention, CDR3 was defined as the stretch from the second conserved V-encoded cysteine to the conserved J-encoded phenylalanine. In an earlier analysis of around 600 of the donors, sequences lacking an unambiguous match to a single V gene segment were excluded. An earlier analysis of several hundred of the donors called V segments functional above 56.7% productive rearrangements and segregating when the between-donor standard deviation exceeded 5%. A statistical classification framework was built to diagnose cytomegalovirus status from the catalog of TCR beta chain sequences. In a later analysis, V and J genes were assigned by comparing TCR nucleotide sequences against IMGT/GENE-DB human TR gene sequences. In a later analysis, CDR3 sequences and most-parsimonious VDJ recombination scenarios were assigned using the TCRdist pipeline. In a later analysis, each TCR beta chain was defined by its CDR3 amino acid sequence together with its V-gene family, and reads lacking a unique V-gene family were excluded. To address suspected cross-contamination and a sequencing artifact, a later analysis removed under 600 highly shared, low-generation-probability nucleotide sequences. A later analysis calculated a clonal expansion index for each public chain from normalized within-repertoire ranks of inferred template counts. In a later analysis, generation probabilities were computed with a VDJ recombination model fitted to out-of-frame rearrangements, and the resulting probabilities were checked against IGoR. Hypergeometric tests were used in a later analysis to score TCR-TCR, TCR-HLA and TCR-CMV co-occurrence, with a repertoire-size bias correction applied to the TCR pairs. False discovery rates were estimated in a later analysis by permuting HLA or CMV assignments 20 times. In a later analysis, co-occurring TCRs were grouped using DBSCAN, with TCRdist sequence similarity added in when clustering inside HLA-allele-positive subsets. Repertoires with fewer than 30,000 or more than 120,000 public chains, plus five repertoires with anomalous nucleotide sharing, were excluded from co-occurrence clustering. TCRdb carries this immuneACCESS record with in-frame sequences only. Its versions omit some clonotypes, under half of them owing to an unresolved V gene in the studies checked, with the rest unexplained. V and J calls and clone size are as listed in that table; D and trimming were resolved from the DNA. For this sample there are roughly 80,000 clones; under 70% appear just once. The ten biggest clones cover approximately 5.8% of the sample.

In total, approximately 700 healthy bone marrow donors made up the cohort. All cohort members were sampled while nominally healthy, although unrecorded immune exposures were likely present. The donor was CMV seropositive and belonged to the group of more than 250 seropositive cohort members. A peripheral blood sample was provided by each donor, and peripheral blood mononuclear cells were used for TCR beta sequencing. The Qiagen DNeasy Blood Extraction Kit was used to extract genomic DNA from the blood cell samples. Recombination linked TRBV10-3 to TRBJ2-3; 14 bases in the middle match TRBD2. The source is a man aged 25-45 years in good health and CMV-seropositive. Sequencing was performed on PBMCs. The CDR3 corresponds to CAISGRLAGGLDTDTQYF. The DNA sequence is given as TGTGCCATCAGTGGCCGACTAGCGGGGGGGCTGGACACAGATACGCAGTATTTT.